Below, 12 T cell receptor beta chains from the same sample are listed, as sequenced in a study of T-cell memory formation after mild COVID-19. TCRdb processed the 5' RACE reads anew with MiXCR; each CDR3 protein has one entry. The table shows roughly 450,000 distinct CDR3 sequences, with approximately 18% occurring only once. Source material: PBMCs or a T cell subset sorted from them (not recorded which). Receptors originate from a man aged 18 to 30 who had mild COVID-19 (a few samples of this study predate the infection). Cell type and time point are not known.

This rearrangement joins TRBV6-6 to TRBJ2-3; TRBD2 aligns across 7 bases. This CDR3 is built from 16 residues. CDR1 and CDR2 (germline): MNHNY, SVGAGI (reference sequence). The ends lost 5 bases at V and 0 bases at J; junction bases unmatched: 8. DNA of the CDR3: TGTGCCAGCAGTGCTCGCGGGGGATCTAGCACAGATACGCAGTATTTT. Its translation: CASSARGGSSTDTQYF.

The chain has TRBV6-2 or TRBV6-3 and TRBJ2-7; D unresolved. CDR3 length: 14 residues. The germline V gene encodes CDR1 MNHEY and CDR2 SVGEGT. Trimming took 2 bases from V and 1 from J, leaving 9 bases between them. CDR3 loop: CASSYGFESYEQYF. For the CDR3, the DNA is TGTGCCAGCAGTTACGGTTTTGAATCCTACGAGCAGTACTTC.

J is TRBJ1-2 and V is TRBV5-6; the match to TRBD1 covers 8 bases. In germline, CDR1 is SGHDT, CDR2 YYEEEE. The V gene end was trimmed by 3 bases and the J gene end by 10 bases; junction bases not matched to a gene: 11. The CDR3 runs 14 residues. CDR3 region: CASSSPRGPIAYTF. DNA for the CDR3: TGTGCCAGCAGCTCCCCCAGGGGGCCCATCGCCTACACCTTC. The whole variable domain, filled in from reference TRBV5-6 and TRBJ1-2, reads DAGVTQSPTHLIKTRGQQVTLRCSPKSGHDTVSWYQQALGQGPQFIFQYYEEEERQRGNFPDRFSGHQFPNYSSELNVNALLLGDSALYLCASSSPRGPIAYTFGSGTRLTVV.

For this clonotype: At one end the junction does not follow the germline gene, possibly because of a read error. CDR3 DNA: TGTGCTAGCAGCTCGCCTACCGGGACTAGCGGATCGAACACCGGGGAGCTGTTTTTT. Its protein is CASSSPTGTSGSNTGELFF. The chain uses TRBV7-7 and TRBJ2-2; 11 nucleotides line up with TRBD2. CDR3 length: 19 amino acids. Germline V lookup: CDR1 SSHAT, CDR2 FNYEAQ (reference sequence). The full variable domain, completed using reference TRBV7-7 and TRBJ2-2, is GAGVSQSPRYKVTKRGQDVTLRCDPISSHATLYWYQQALGQGPEFLTYFNYEAQPDKSGLPSDRFSAERPEGSISTLTIQRTEQRDSAMYRCASSSPTGTSGSNTGELFFGEGSRLTVL.

This chain links TRBV12-3 or TRBV12-4 with TRBJ2-7; 10 nucleotides agree with TRBD1. V was pared by 5 bases and J by 3 bases, with 10 bases of the junction left unmatched. The CDR3 consists of 16 residues. CDR3 sequence: CASSVGRRTGGYEQYF. The DNA of the CDR3 is TGTGCCAGCAGTGTGGGCAGACGGACAGGGGGCTACGAGCAGTACTTC.

At least ten counts were recorded for this clonotype. The V call is TRBV7-2, the J call TRBJ1-5, with D perhaps TRBD1 (5 bases). This CDR3 has 14 residues. Per the germline V gene, CDR1 is SGHTA and CDR2 is FQGNSA. V was pared by 5 bases and J by 6 bases, with 14 bases between. The CDR3 nucleotides read TGTGCCAGCAGCCACGGGGGGGAAAGTCAGCCCCAGCATTTT. It encodes CASSHGGESQPQHF.

J is TRBJ1-2 and V is TRBV4-1; TRBD1 matches at 12 bases. Losses at the gene ends were 3 bases for V and 7 bases for J; bases not matched to a gene: 6. CDR1 and CDR2 (germline): MGHRA, YSYEKL. The CDR3 extends over 15 amino acids. The CDR3: CASSQKRDRGPGYTF. As DNA, the CDR3 is TGCGCCAGCAGCCAGAAGCGGGACAGGGGGCCTGGCTACACCTTC.

The chain uses TRBV11-2 and TRBJ2-3; 15 positions match TRBD2. This CDR3 is built from 18 residues. The germline CDR1 and CDR2 sequences are SGHAT and FQNNGV. V shed 9 bases, J shed 0 bases, and the junction held 10 bases outside the gene matches. The CDR3, as DNA: TGTGCCAGTAGTACCCGGGGACTAGCGGGGGGAAGCACAGATACGCAGTATTTT. It encodes CASSTRGLAGGSTDTQYF. Together with reference TRBV11-2 and TRBJ2-3, the CDR3 gives the full variable domain: EAGVAQSPRYKIIEKRQSVAFWCNPISGHATLYWYQQILGQGPKLLIQFQNNGVVDDSQLPKDRFSAERLKGVDSTLKIQPAKLEDSAVYLCASSTRGLAGGSTDTQYFGPGTRLTVL.

The rearrangement joins TRBV7-2 to TRBJ2-3; TRBD2 might be the D (5 bases). This CDR3 contains 13 residues. Germline V CDR1 and CDR2: SGHTA, FQGNSA. The V gene lost 6 bases and the J gene lost 1 base, with 8 bases spanning the gap. CDR3 residues: CASRLRGTDTQYF. CDR3 coding DNA: TGTGCCAGCAGGTTGAGGGGCACAGATACGCAGTATTTT.

This rearrangement joins TRBV5-6 to TRBJ1-5; D is possibly TRBD1 (5 bases). The germline V gene has CDR1 SGHDT and CDR2 YYEEEE. This CDR3 is 16 amino acids long. V gave up 3 bases and J gave up 7 bases, with 20 bases separating them. Written as DNA, the CDR3 is TGTGCCAGCAGCTCCATGGGGGTAGGGTCGGGCCAGCCCCAGCATTTT. This codes for CASSSMGVGSGQPQHF.

The genes are TRBV7-9 and TRBJ2-7; D perhaps matches TRBD1 (5 bases). CDR1 is SEHNR, CDR2 FQNEAQ, per germline (reference sequence). The CDR3 sequence is 14 residues long. The germline V and J ends were trimmed by 3 bases and 5 bases, with 14 bases remaining between them. The chain's CDR3 is CASSFRLGRDEQYF. CDR3 in DNA: TGTGCCAGCAGCTTTAGATTGGGCAGGGACGAGCAGTACTTC.

This clonotype was recorded at least ten times. The chain joins TRBV4-1 to TRBJ2-2; 9 bases align to TRBD1. V lost 4 bases, J lost 4 bases, and 7 bases stayed unmatched. Germline CDR1 MGHRA, CDR2 YSYEKL. The CDR3 is 16 residues long. The CDR3 loop reads CASSPSGTGLTGELFF. In DNA, the CDR3 is TGCGCCAGCAGCCCGTCGGGGACAGGGCTCACCGGGGAGCTGTTTTTT.